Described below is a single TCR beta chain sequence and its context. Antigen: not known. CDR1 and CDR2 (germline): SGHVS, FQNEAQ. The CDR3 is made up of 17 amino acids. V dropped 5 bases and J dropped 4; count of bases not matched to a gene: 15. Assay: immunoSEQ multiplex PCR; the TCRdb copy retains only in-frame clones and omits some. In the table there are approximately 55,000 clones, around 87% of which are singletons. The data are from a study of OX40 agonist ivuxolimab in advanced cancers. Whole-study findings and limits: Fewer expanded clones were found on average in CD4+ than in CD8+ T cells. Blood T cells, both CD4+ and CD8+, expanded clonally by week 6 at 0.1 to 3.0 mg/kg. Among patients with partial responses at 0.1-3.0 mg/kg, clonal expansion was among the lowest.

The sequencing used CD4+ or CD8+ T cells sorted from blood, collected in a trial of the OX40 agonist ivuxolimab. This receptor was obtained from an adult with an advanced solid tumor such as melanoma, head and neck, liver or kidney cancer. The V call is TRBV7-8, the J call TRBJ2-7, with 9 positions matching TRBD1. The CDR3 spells CASSHEIFGQGLYEQYF. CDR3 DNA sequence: TGTGCCAGCAGCCACGAAATATTTGGACAGGGGTTGTACGAGCAGTACTTC.